This T cell receptor beta chain was retrieved from a study of T cell changes during pregnancy in multiple sclerosis. Some clones are missing from TCRdb's copy, which holds only in-frame ones; the method was immunoSEQ multiplex PCR. The data show around 65,000 clones, roughly 90% seen once. This CDR3 comprises 16 residues. CDR1 and CDR2 from the germline V gene are LGHNA and YNFKEQ. The V and J ends lost 1 base and 5 bases, in that order; junction bases with no gene match: 10. This specimen consisted of peripheral blood, obtained in the first trimester of pregnancy. This chain links TRBV4-2 with TRBJ2-5, with 7 bases aligning to TRBD2. This sequence was found in a female donor in good health, enrolled as a control in a pregnancy study. This chain's CDR3 is CASSQGLSGEVETQYF. CDR3 DNA sequence: TGTGCCAGCAGCCAAGGTTTGAGCGGGGAGGTGGAGACCCAGTACTTC.